The entry below gives a single T cell receptor beta chain sequence along with its context. These data come from a study of cytomegalovirus exposure and HLA in healthy donors. This CDR3 region has 16 residues. V lost 3 bases to trimming and J lost 1 base, with 14 bases between them. The germline V gene encodes CDR1 SNHLY and CDR2 FYNNEI. 60 Vbeta and 13 Jbeta primers were used in PCR. Sequencing was performed with immunoSEQ multiplex PCR; in TCRdb, only in-frame clones are kept and a portion is missing. Among hundreds of thousands of clones listed, approximately 70% were seen once. This clonotype was sampled from a female donor in good health and CMV-seronegative. The genes are TRBV2 and TRBJ2-3; D might be TRBD2 (6 bases). The sample was PBMCs. In DNA, the CDR3 is TGTGCCAGCAGTGAGGAAGGCGGGGTTGGCACAGATACGCAGTATTTT. Its translation is CASSEEGGVGTDTQYF.